Sequencing of this TCR beta chain was carried out in a study of T cells in Graves' hyperthyroidism and ophthalmopathy (dated by TCRdb to between 2019 and 2020). Looking at the study overall: Peripheral blood was collected at initial diagnosis, before any treatment. To identify distinguishing TCR V-J signatures, a discovery cohort of around 100 patients was used, comprising 43 with Graves' ophthalmopathy and some 60 with stable Graves' hyperthyroidism. Prospective prediction of ophthalmopathy was tested in an independent validation cohort consisting of roughly 19 hyperthyroidism patients and around 17 patients who later progressed to ophthalmopathy. For training and testing, the roughly 100 patients in the discovery cohort were randomly divided in a 7:3 ratio. Thyroid tissue and blood T-cell repertoires from several Graves' hyperthyroidism patients were also compared in the study. After sampling, hyperthyroidism patients received methimazole starting at 30 mg daily, and ophthalmopathy patients received high-dose intravenous methylprednisolone. The paper reports TCR Vbeta CDR3 sequencing of approximately 140 peripheral blood samples: 43 ophthalmopathy, fewer than 80 hyperthyroidism and around 17 progressor patients.

Here is what the overall study found, with its caveats: In cross-validation, a model built on a 13 V-J signature told ophthalmopathy apart from stable hyperthyroidism with over 85% sensitivity and 81% to 82% specificity, and in testing the same model reached 80%/75%. Most expanded thyroid clonotypes (frequency above 0.001) were also found in blood, which suggests that blood repertoires may mirror thyroid immune responses. No statistical method was used to set the sample size in advance, and investigators knew the group allocation. In validation, the model predicted progression to ophthalmopathy with roughly 66% sensitivity and around 72% specificity, a median of around six months before onset.

Taken from cysteine to phenylalanine, the CDR3 has 17 residues. The only DNA kept is the CDR3, 51 bases in frame from the first base. Looking up the germline V gene yields CDR1 MGHRA and CDR2 YSYEKL. Ends trimmed: V by 4 bases, J by 6 bases; bases unmatched to a gene: 15. Ophthalmopathy patients had moderately to severely active disease, Clinical Activity Score of at least 3, NOSPECS grade of at least 4, and duration under 3 months. Patients with uncontrolled infections, other autoimmune diseases, pregnancy or lactation were excluded. Clinical symptoms, serum thyroxine and TRAb, thyroid ultrasound, and orbital computed tomography formed the basis for the diagnoses. PBMCs were separated from roughly 9.3 ml of fresh peripheral blood using Ficoll-Paque density gradient centrifugation. Trizol reagent was used to extract total RNA, and RNA quality was then checked on an Agilent 2100 Bioanalyzer. Remarks on this clonotype: The target of this receptor is not known. There are no base qualities to consult, and no much larger clone falls within one base.

The TCR beta CDR3 regions were amplified from the RNA transcripts. The first round of RT-PCR for the TCR CDR3 was performed with the HTBI primer set and the Qiagen OneStep RT-PCR kit. A second multiplex PCR round built the libraries, followed by size selection and purification. Libraries were sequenced paired-end with 100 bp reads on an Illumina HiSeq2000. As for how the authors treated the data: SOAPnuke was used to process the raw data, throwing out any read that contained adapters or uncalled bases, had a mean Phred below 15, or lacked an exact constant-primer or identifier match. High-quality paired reads were merged using COPE v1.2.5, and each unique nucleotide sequence was defined as a clonotype. Clonotypes were aligned to IMGT TRBV, TRBD and TRBJ reference segments using MiTCR v1.1. The analysis included only V-J combinations with a frequency above 0.0001, which together covered roughly 99% of the repertoires. A TCS score was defined as the ratio between F50 (clonal expansion) and ExV (chaos), using BLOSUM62-based TCRdist between CDR3 peptides within each V-J. Welch's t-statistics and random forest reduced around 520 V-J features to 10 to 15, which were used in a naive Bayes classifier (R e1071). The public sequencing data were trimmed at Q25 with fastp and processed into clonotypes with MiXCR by TCRdb, which kept only in-frame beta chains. Entries that share a CDR3 protein sequence are merged under the most common genes and DNA. The V and J calls and clone size are TCRdb's, not the authors'. The sample contains around 270,000 distinct CDR3 sequences, roughly 19% of them found a single time. The ten top clones hold about 35% of the sample.

The specimen was blood. The chain joins TRBV4-1 to TRBJ2-1, with 7 middle bases fitting TRBD1. This TCR derives from a man aged 45-65 years with Graves' ophthalmopathy. The CDR3 in this case is CASSPFGVGGFSNEQFF. At the DNA level, the sequence is TGCGCCAGCAGCCCCTTTGGGGTAGGGGGCTTTAGCAATGAGCAGTTCTTC.